Given below is one T cell receptor (beta chain) in context. The record originates from a study of blood T cell repertoires in COVID-19. Overall study context: The United States, Italy and Spain provided the acute and convalescent COVID-19 samples. PBMCs, B-cell-depleted T cells, or T cells provided the cDNA or gDNA that made up the material.

In the original analysis: Estimation of nucleated cell counts relied on the amplification of reference gene primers. Sequencing was performed with immunoSEQ multiplex PCR; in TCRdb, only in-frame clones are kept and a portion is missing. V, J and clone size derive from that table, while D and trimming were established from the DNA sequence. The sample includes roughly 570,000 clones, roughly nine tenths of them seen just once. CDR1 ENHRY and CDR2 SYGVKD come from the germline V gene. The length of the CDR3 is 14 residues. V lost 0 bases to trimming and J lost 1 base, with 7 bases between them. Patients of the Seattle cohort, enrolled during active infection, were followed longitudinally.

Sequenced sample: peripheral blood. The source of this sequence is a woman aged 50 to 60 with COVID-19, enrolled during active disease. The chain employs TRBV10-3 and TRBJ2-7; D perhaps matches TRBD2 (5 bases). The CDR3 spells CAISESTGSYEQYF. In DNA, the CDR3 is TGTGCCATCAGTGAGTCCACGGGGTCCTACGAGCAGTACTTC.